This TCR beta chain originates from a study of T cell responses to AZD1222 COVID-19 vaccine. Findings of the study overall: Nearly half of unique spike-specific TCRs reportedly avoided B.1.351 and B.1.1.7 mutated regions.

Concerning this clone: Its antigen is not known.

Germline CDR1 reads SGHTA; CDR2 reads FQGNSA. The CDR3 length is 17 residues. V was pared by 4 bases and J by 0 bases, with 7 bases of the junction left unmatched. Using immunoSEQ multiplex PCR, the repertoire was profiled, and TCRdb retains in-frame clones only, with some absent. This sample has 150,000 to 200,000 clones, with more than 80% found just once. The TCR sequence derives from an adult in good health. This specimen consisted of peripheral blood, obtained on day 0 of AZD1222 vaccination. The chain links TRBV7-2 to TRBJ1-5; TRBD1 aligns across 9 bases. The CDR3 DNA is TGTGCCAGCAGCTCTAGACAGGGGGGAAATAGCAATCAGCCCCAGCATTTT. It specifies CASSSRQGGNSNQPQHF.